This T cell receptor (beta chain) was recorded in a study of shared clonotypes between healthy human individuals. The wider study: The cohort comprised a couple of women and a few men. Their ages spanned 18 to 49 years.

The study, taken as a whole, reports: Generally, estimated richness proved larger in naive subsets than it did in memory subsets. It was only blood that was sampled, and tissue repertoires likely differ.

As concerns this clone: Its antigen is undetermined.

The table came from immunoSEQ multiplex PCR; TCRdb's copy has only in-frame clones and leaves some out. The sample consists of around 700,000 clones, more than 70% of them appearing once. Participating donors were healthy, HIV-negative adults free of recent acute infections or vaccinations. Germline V CDR1 and CDR2: SGHKS, YYEKEE (reference sequence). Between the trimmed V and J ends, which lost 1 base and 4 bases, there was a span of 14 bases. The CDR3 runs 15 residues. The chain uses TRBV5-5 and TRBJ1-2; TRBD1 might be the D (5 bases). The receptor comes from a woman aged 25 to 45 in good health. Sequenced material: memory CD4+ T cells sorted from blood. Sample subset: CD45RA-negative fraction. This chain's CDR3 is CASSLWRDGTYGYTF. The CDR3 bases are TGTGCCAGCAGCTTGTGGAGGGACGGAACCTATGGCTACACCTTC. Full variable domain (missing parts from reference TRBV5-5 and TRBJ1-2): DAGVTQSPTHLIKTRGQQVTLRCSPISGHKSVSWYQQVLGQGPQFIFQYYEKEERGRGNFPDRFSARQFPNYSSELNVNALLLGDSALYLCASSLWRDGTYGYTFGSGTRLTVV.